This is a list of T cell receptor beta chains from one sample in a study of T cells in Graves' hyperthyroidism and ophthalmopathy. Via MiXCR, TCRdb re-called the multiplex PCR reads, giving one row per CDR3 protein. In the table there are around 690,000 distinct CDR3 sequences, 15% to 20% of which are singletons. The sample consisted of blood. These receptors originate from a man aged 50 to 60 with Graves' hyperthyroidism. The CDR3 runs from the conserved cysteine through the conserved F or W. The size of a clone is reported for some rows only, either as once, few or many, or as a class for expanded clones.

v_call clone_size cdr3_length cdr3_aa
TRBV10-1 NA 13 CASRLTNTGELFF
TRBV6-2/TRBV6-3 many 15 CASSYFVGVSGEQYF
TRBV5-1 many 13 CASSFGTAEEAFF
TRBV5-1 few 18 CASSLFVETSGFYNEQFF
TRBV11-2 many 11 CASSLDRGYTF
TRBV4-1 few 15 CASSQDASWNTEAFF
TRBV7-2 few 16 CASSLESGSPYNEQFF
TRBV4-1 NA 13 CASSRTQVYEQFF
TRBV24-1 few 12 CATGTGGHEQYF
TRBV11-2 many 15 CASSPSGTGWNEQFF
TRBV20-1 NA 16 CSARPPGGGRYNEQFF
TRBV28 NA 14 CALHPGGKNTEAFF
TRBV20-1 NA 13 CSARAGGTYGYTF
TRBV9 NA 15 CASSSTGYRTDTQDF
TRBV3-1 many 14 CASSSDVQGTEAFF
TRBV5-1 many 13 CASSFEGDNEQFF
TRBV12-3/TRBV12-4 many 14 CASSLEGRGTEAFF
TRBV30 NA 14 CASSEGTFNSPLHF
TRBV11-2 many 14 CASSLVNWKNIQYF
TRBV9 many 14 CASTPGDRIYEQYF
TRBV12-3/TRBV12-4 many 16 CASSFGLAGNYNEQFF
TRBV5-1 few 14 CASSLGTEDYGYTF
TRBV2 many 17 CASSSGLAGVRTGELFF
TRBV7-2 NA 17 CASSLSRREGLRYEQYF